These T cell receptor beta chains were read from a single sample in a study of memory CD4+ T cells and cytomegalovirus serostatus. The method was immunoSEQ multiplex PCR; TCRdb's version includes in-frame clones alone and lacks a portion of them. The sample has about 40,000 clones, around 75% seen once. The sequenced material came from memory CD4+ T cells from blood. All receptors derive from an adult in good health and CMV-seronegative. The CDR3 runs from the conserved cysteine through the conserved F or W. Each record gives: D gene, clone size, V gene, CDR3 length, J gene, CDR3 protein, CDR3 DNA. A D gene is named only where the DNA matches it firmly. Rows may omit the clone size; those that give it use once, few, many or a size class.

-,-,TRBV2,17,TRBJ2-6,CASSAGSSYSGANVLTF,TGTGCCAGCAGTGCGGGAAGCTCCTACTCTGGGGCCAACGTCCTGACTTTC
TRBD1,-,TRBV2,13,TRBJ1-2,CASRFTGGDGYTF,TGTGCCAGCAGGTTCACAGGGGGCGATGGCTACACCTTC
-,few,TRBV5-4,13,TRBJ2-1,CASSLALGTEQFF,TGTGCCAGCAGCTTGGCCTTGGGGACAGAGCAGTTCTTC
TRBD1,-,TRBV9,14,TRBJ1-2,CASSLTGGPYGYTF,TGTGCCAGCAGCTTGACAGGGGGCCCCTATGGCTACACCTTC
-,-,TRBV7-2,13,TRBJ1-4,CASSSYLNEKLFF,TGTGCCAGCAGCTCCTACCTAAATGAAAAACTGTTTTTT
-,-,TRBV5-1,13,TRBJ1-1,CASSLGGTTEAFF,TGCGCCAGCAGCTTGGGCGGAACCACTGAAGCTTTCTTT
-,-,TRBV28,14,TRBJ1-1,CASSSIVFPREAFF,TGTGCCAGCAGTTCCATCGTGTTTCCCAGAGAAGCTTTCTTT
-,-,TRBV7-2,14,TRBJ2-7,CASSPRGQTYEQYF,TGTGCCAGCAGCCCCAGGGGTCAGACCTACGAGCAGTACTTC
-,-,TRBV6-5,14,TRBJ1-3,CASSSVMTGNTIYF,TGTGCCAGCAGTTCAGTGATGACTGGAAACACCATATATTTT
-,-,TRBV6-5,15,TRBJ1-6,CASSYGGLGNSPLHF,TGTGCCAGCAGTTACGGGGGTCTCGGTAATTCACCCCTCCACTTT
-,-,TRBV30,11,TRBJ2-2,CAWSFFGELFF,TGTGCCTGGAGTTTTTTCGGGGAGCTGTTTTTT
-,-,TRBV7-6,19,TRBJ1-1,CASSLAPVGLQLMNTEAFF,TGTGCCAGCAGCTTAGCCCCAGTAGGCTTACAACTCATGAACACTGAAGCTTTCTTT
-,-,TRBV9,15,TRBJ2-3,CASSVGPSFSDTQYF,TGTGCCAGCAGCGTAGGCCCCTCTTTCTCAGATACGCAGTATTTT
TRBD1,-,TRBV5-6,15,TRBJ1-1,CASSSMTGRSIEAFF,TGTGCCAGCAGCTCCATGACAGGGAGATCGATTGAAGCTTTCTTT
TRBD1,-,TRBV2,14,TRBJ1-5,CASSGGQGLQPQHF,TGTGCCAGCAGCGGAGGACAGGGTTTGCAGCCCCAGCATTTT
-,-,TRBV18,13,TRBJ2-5,CASSPGGWETQYF,TGTGCCAGCTCACCGGGGGGCTGGGAGACCCAGTACTTC
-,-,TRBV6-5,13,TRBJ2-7,CASSPGRSLEQYF,TGTGCCAGCAGTCCCGGACGGTCCCTCGAGCAGTACTTC
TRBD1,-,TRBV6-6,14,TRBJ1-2,CASSYRGHDYGYTF,TGTGCCAGCAGTTACAGGGGGCATGACTATGGCTACACCTTC
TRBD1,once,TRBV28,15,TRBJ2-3,CASSSLTGGPDTQYF,TGTGCCAGCAGTTCTTTGACAGGGGGCCCAGATACGCAGTATTTT
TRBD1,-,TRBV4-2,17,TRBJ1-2,CASSQETGEQGSSGRTF,TGTGCCAGCAGCCAAGAAACGGGGGAACAGGGGTCCTCCGGGCGCACCTTC
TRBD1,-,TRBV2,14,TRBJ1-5,CASIPTGKGQPQHF,TGTGCCAGCATCCCGACAGGGAAGGGTCAGCCCCAGCATTTT
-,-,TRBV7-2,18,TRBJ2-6,CASSIAGMLSSGANVLTF,TGTGCCAGCAGCATAGCAGGGATGCTTAGCTCTGGGGCCAACGTCCTGACTTTC
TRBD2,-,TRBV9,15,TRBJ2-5,CASSVNPSGKETQYF,TGTGCCAGCAGCGTAAACCCTAGCGGAAAAGAGACCCAGTACTTC
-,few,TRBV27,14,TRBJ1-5,CASRGRRSDQPQHF,TGTGCCAGCAGGGGTAGGAGGTCGGACCAGCCCCAGCATTTT
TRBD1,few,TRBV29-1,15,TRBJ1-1,CSVRTGGFSNTEAFF,TGCAGCGTGAGGACAGGGGGTTTTTCGAACACTGAAGCTTTCTTT
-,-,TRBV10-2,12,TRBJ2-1,CATGQGGNEQFF,TGCGCCACCGGGCAGGGGGGAAATGAGCAGTTCTTC
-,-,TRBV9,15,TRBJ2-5,CASSEAGGWQETQYF,TGTGCCAGCAGCGAAGCAGGAGGTTGGCAAGAGACCCAGTACTTC
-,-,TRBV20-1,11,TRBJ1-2,CSAPGPGGYTF,TGCAGTGCCCCCGGGCCGGGAGGCTACACCTTC
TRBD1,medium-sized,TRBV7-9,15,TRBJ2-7,CASSSWGQGVGEQYF,TGTGCCAGCAGCTCCTGGGGACAGGGGGTAGGAGAGCAGTACTTC
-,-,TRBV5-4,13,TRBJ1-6,CASSSTGNSPLHF,TGTGCCAGCAGCTCGACCGGTAATTCACCCCTCCACTTT
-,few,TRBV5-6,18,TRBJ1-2,CASSSDLGKIESNYGYTF,TGTGCCAGCAGCTCGGATTTAGGGAAAATAGAATCAAACTATGGCTACACCTTC
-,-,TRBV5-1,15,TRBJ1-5,CASSLLGASNQPQHF,TGCGCCAGCAGCTTGCTGGGGGCTAGCAATCAGCCCCAGCATTTT
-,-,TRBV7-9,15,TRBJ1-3,CASSLAAGDGNTIYF,TGTGCCAGCAGCCTGGCTGCAGGGGACGGAAACACCATATATTTT
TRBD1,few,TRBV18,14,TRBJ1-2,CASSEHKGAQGYTF,TGTGCCAGCTCAGAGCATAAGGGGGCGCAGGGCTACACCTTC
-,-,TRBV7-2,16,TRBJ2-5,CASSFVPKPTQETQYF,TGTGCCAGCAGCTTTGTGCCCAAACCTACGCAAGAGACCCAGTACTTC
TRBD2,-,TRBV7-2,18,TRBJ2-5,CASSLGSSGAPQRETQYF,TGTGCCAGCAGCTTAGGGTCCAGCGGGGCCCCCCAGAGAGAGACCCAGTACTTC
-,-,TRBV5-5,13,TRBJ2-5,CASSFQGQETQYF,TGTGCCAGCAGCTTTCAGGGACAAGAGACCCAGTACTTC
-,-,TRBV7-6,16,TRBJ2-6,CASSPSDSSGANVLTF,TGTGCCAGCAGCCCCTCGGACAGCTCTGGGGCCAACGTCCTGACTTTC
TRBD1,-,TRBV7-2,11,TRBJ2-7,CASSTQGIQYF,TGTGCCAGCAGCACACAGGGGATCCAGTACTTC
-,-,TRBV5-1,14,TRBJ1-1,CASSLAIQGTEAFF,TGCGCCAGCAGCTTGGCCATTCAGGGTACTGAAGCTTTCTTT
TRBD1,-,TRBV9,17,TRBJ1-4,CASSVGRRTGSGEKLFF,TGTGCCAGCAGCGTAGGCCGTAGGACAGGGAGCGGTGAAAAACTGTTTTTT
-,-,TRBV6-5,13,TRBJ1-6,CASSYSLTSPLHF,TGTGCCAGCAGTTATAGTCTGACTTCACCCCTCCACTTT
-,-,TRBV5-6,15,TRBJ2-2,CASRVREAVTGELFF,TGTGCCAGCAGGGTCAGAGAGGCCGTCACCGGGGAGCTGTTTTTT
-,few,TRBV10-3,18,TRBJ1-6,CAISSPRGDGSGISPLHF,TGTGCCATCAGTTCACCCCGGGGGGACGGATCTGGGATTTCACCCCTCCACTTT
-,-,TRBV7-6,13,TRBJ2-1,CASSLAGNNEQFF,TGTGCCAGCAGCTTAGCTGGCAACAATGAGCAGTTCTTC
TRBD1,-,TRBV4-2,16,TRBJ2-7,CASSQGQGTGAYEQYF,TGTGCCAGCAGCCAAGGGCAGGGGACAGGCGCCTACGAGCAGTACTTC
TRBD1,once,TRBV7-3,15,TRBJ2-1,CASSVAGTGVHEQFF,TGTGCCAGCAGCGTCGCCGGGACAGGGGTACATGAGCAGTTCTTC
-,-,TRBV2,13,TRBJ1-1,CASSGTGATEAFF,TGTGCCAGCAGCGGGACGGGAGCAACTGAAGCTTTCTTT
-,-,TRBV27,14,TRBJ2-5,CASSPGQIQETQYF,TGTGCCAGCAGTCCCGGACAGATCCAAGAGACCCAGTACTTC
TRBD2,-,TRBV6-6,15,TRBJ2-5,CASSSHTSGEETQYF,TGTGCCAGCAGTTCCCATACTAGCGGCGAGGAGACCCAGTACTTC
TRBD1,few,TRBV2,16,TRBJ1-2,CASSVFRDRGSYGYTF,TGTGCCAGCAGTGTTTTCCGGGACAGGGGTAGCTATGGCTACACCTTC
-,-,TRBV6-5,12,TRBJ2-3,CASGRPTDTQYF,TGTGCCAGCGGGAGGCCCACAGATACGCAGTATTTT
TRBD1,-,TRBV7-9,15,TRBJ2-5,CASSLSRGLRETQYF,TGTGCCAGCAGCTTATCCAGGGGGCTTCGAGAGACCCAGTACTTC